This T cell receptor beta chain is from a study of blood T cells in healthy people across ages (dated by TCRdb to the mid-2010s). Regarding the study in general: In model experiments, roughly one uniquely barcoded TCR beta cDNA molecule per two T cells was captured by template switching. Using deep sequencing normalized with unique cDNA molecular identifiers, the study measured how TCR beta repertoire diversity changes with age. The donors were split into four age groups: young (average 16 years), middle-aged (39), aged (more than 60) and long-lived (approximately 80). To avoid experimental bias, donors of different ages were spread randomly across the sequencing lanes. The study analyzed two additional independent replicas of 1 million unique cDNA reads from the same blood draw for two donors, one aged 18 to 30 and one aged 80 or older. Paper-wide results and their limitations: Because donor CMV infection status was unknown, age-related changes in expanded clonotypes were potentially confounded. Compared with the aged group, the long-lived group had more naive CD4+ T cells, fewer expanded clones and increased TCR diversity, suggesting age selection. Observed TCR beta diversity per million T cells fell roughly linearly with age, and a significant reduction was already apparent by age roughly 40. Conclusive comparison of naive and antigen-experienced compartments was prevented by the profiling of bulk unsorted PBMCs. Total diversity estimates from one million sequenced T cells were considered lower bounds and underestimates. Observed TCR beta diversity correlated strongly with the percentage of naive T cells measured by flow cytometry.

CDR1 and CDR2 were assigned from the germline V gene as MDHEN and SYDVKM. The CDR3 goes from the cysteine to the phenylalanine over 15 residues. The DNA shown is the 45-base CDR3, in frame from base 1. V is pared back by 4 bases and J by 1 base, with 13 bases lying between the germline termini. The library was produced with 5' RACE. Sequencing took place on an Illumina HiSeq 2500. A second roughly 6 to 11 cycle PCR used a sample-barcoded 5' primer and a J-beta primer mix. A unique molecular identifier was introduced onto each TCR beta cDNA molecule by a template-switch 5' adaptor carrying 12 random nucleotides. Each sample yielded at least 2.5 million CDR3-containing paired-end reads. The Mint cDNA synthesis kit, primed by a TRBC-specific oligonucleotide, was used to synthesize first-strand cDNA from all RNA. After uracil-DNA glycosylase treatment, a first 18-cycle PCR used universal primers M1SS and BC2_uni_R on all cDNA. The original pipeline was this. Normalization of each sample was performed by random selection of 1 million high-quality reads, each carrying a distinct molecular identifier. Instead of being binned into consensus sequences, reads with shared molecular identifiers were discarded. CDR3 identification, clonotype clustering and error correction used MiTCR with a Q25 quality threshold and the strictest error-elimination algorithm. A nonparametric unseen species model with Euler transformation was used to estimate lower-bound total TCR beta diversity. TCRdb redid the processing of the public reads, applying fastp at Q25 and MiXCR, and retained in-frame beta chains. Every entry covers one CDR3 protein and lists the most common genes and DNA from its rows. TCRdb's processing, not the authors' own work, is the source of the V and J calls. This sample lists roughly 2 million distinct CDR3 sequences; about 50% were detected once. The ten largest account for over 2% of the sample.

Comments on this clonotype: This receptor's antigen is unknown. The record has no base qualities; no much larger clone is one base away.

Donors were a few dozen systemically healthy Caucasian individuals from Russia aged roughly 6 to 90 years. Roughly 10 milliliters of peripheral blood were drawn from each donor into EDTA-treated Vacutainer tubes. PBMCs were isolated by Ficoll-Paque density-gradient centrifugation, with at least 6.5 million obtained per sample. Trizol reagent was used to extract total RNA from PBMCs, with at least 5.5 micrograms per sample. For every donor, an aliquot of PBMCs went through flow cytometry to measure the percentages of naive CD45RAhigh/CD27high T cells. The sequenced sample was blood. Recombination linked TRBV28 to TRBJ1-2; there is no confident call for the D gene. The TCR comes from a woman in her thirties or forties in good health. CDR3 sequence: CASSYGRSVNYGYTF. The DNA is TGTGCCAGCAGTTATGGACGGTCGGTTAACTATGGCTACACCTTC.